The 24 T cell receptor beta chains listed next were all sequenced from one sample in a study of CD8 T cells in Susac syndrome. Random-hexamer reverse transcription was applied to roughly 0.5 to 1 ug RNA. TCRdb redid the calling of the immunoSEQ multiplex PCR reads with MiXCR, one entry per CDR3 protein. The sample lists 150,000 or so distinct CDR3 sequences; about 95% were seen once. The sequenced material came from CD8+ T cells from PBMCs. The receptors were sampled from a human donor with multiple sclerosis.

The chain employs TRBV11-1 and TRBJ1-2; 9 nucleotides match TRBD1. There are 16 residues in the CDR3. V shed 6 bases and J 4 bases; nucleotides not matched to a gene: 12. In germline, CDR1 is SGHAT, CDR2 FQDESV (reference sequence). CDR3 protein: CASSFDRTGAVYGYTF. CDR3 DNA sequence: TGTGCCAGCAGTTTCGATCGGACAGGGGCAGTCTATGGCTACACCTTC. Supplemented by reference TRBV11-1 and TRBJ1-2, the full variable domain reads EAEVAQSPRYKITEKSQAVAFWCDPISGHATLYWYRQILGQGPELLVQFQDESVVDDSQLPKDRFSAERLKGVDSTLKIQPAELGDSAMYLCASSFDRTGAVYGYTFGSGTRLTVV.

CDR3 nucleotide sequence: TGTGCCAGCAGTGGGGCTAGCGGGGGGAGCGATACGCAGTATTTT. Translated, it gives CASSGASGGSDTQYF. The V call is TRBV2, the J call TRBJ2-3, with 11 nucleotides matching TRBD2. With 4 bases clipped from V and 6 bases from J, the junction kept 6 bases outside the gene matches. The CDR3 loop spans 15 amino acids. Germline V gene sequence: CDR1 SNHLY, CDR2 FYNNEI.

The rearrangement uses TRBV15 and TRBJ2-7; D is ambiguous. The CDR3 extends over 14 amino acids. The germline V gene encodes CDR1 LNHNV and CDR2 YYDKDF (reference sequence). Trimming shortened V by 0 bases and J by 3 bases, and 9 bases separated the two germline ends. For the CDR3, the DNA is TGTGCCACCAGCAGAGATACCGACGACTACGAGCAGTACTTC. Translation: CATSRDTDDYEQYF.

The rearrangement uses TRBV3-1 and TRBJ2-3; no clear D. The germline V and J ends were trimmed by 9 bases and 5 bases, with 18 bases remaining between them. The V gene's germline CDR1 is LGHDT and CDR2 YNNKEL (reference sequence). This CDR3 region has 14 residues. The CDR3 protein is CASEDGQSQDTQYF. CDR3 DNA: TGTGCCAGTGAGGACGGCCAGTCCCAAGATACGCAGTATTTT.

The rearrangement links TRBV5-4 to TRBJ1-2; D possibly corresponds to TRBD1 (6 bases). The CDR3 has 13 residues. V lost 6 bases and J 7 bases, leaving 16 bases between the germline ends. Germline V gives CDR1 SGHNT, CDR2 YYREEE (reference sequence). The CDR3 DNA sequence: TGTGCCAGCACCAGATGGGGGGGCGGTGGCTACACCTTC. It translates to CASTRWGGGGYTF. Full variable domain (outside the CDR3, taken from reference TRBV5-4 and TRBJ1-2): ETGVTQSPTHLIKTRGQQVTLRCSSQSGHNTVSWYQQALGQGPQFIFQYYREEENGRGNFPPRFSGLQFPNYSSELNVNALELDDSALYLCASTRWGGGGYTFGSGTRLTVV.

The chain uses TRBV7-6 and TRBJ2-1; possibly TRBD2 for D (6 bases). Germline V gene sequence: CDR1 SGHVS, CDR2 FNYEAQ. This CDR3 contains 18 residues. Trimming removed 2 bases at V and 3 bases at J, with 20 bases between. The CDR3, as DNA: TGTGCCAGCAGCTTACAGCCAGGGACTTCCCTCATCTACAATGAGCAGTTCTTC. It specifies CASSLQPGTSLIYNEQFF.

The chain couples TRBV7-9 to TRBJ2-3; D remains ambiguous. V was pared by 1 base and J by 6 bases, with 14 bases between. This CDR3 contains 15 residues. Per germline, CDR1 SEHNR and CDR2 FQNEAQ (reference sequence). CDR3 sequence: CASSLGLASADTQYF. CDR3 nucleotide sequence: TGTGCCAGCAGCTTAGGGTTAGCTTCCGCCGATACGCAGTATTTT.

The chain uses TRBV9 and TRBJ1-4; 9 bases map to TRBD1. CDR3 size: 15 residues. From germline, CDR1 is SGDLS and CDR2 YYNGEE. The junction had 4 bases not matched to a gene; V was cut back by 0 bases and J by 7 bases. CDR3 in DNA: TGTGCCAGCAGCGTAGAAGACAGGGGGACTGAAAAACTGTTTTTT. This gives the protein CASSVEDRGTEKLFF.

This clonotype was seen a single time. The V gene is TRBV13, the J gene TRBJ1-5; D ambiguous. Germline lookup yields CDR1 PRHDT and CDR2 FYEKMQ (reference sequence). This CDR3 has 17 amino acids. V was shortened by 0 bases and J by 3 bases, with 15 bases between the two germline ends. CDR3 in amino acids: CASSLGLIGELNQPQHF. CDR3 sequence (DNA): TGTGCCAGCAGCTTAGGATTGATCGGGGAACTCAATCAGCCCCAGCATTTT. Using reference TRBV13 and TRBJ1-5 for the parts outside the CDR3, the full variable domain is AAGVIQSPRHLIKEKRETATLKCYPIPRHDTVYWYQQGPGQDPQFLISFYEKMQSDKGSIPDRFSAQQFSDYHSELNMSSLELGDSALYFCASSLGLIGELNQPQHFGDGTRLSIL.

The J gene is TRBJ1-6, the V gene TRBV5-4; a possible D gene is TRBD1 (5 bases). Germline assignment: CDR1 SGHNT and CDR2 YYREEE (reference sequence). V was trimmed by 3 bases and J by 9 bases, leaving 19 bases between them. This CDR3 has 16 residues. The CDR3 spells CASSSALRVDGSPLHF. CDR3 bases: TGTGCCAGCAGCTCTGCGCTCAGGGTTGATGGTTCACCCCTCCACTTT.

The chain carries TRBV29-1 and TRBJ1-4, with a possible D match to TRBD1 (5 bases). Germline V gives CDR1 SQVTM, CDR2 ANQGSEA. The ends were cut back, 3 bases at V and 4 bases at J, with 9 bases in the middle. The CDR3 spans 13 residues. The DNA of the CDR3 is TGCAGCGTTGAGGGGCAGGATAATGAAAAACTGTTTTTT. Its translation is CSVEGQDNEKLFF.

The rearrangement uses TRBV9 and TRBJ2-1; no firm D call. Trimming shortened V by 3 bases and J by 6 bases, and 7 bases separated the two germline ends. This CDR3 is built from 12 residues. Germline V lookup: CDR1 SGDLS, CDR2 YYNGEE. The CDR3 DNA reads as TGTGCCAGCAGCGGTTTGGGCAATGAGCAGTTCTTC. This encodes CASSGLGNEQFF.

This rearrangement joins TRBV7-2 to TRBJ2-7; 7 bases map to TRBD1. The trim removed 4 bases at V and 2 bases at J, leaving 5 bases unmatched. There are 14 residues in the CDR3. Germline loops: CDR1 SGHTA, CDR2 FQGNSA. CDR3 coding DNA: TGTGCCAGCAGCTCGACAGGGTTTCCCTACGAGCAGTACTTC. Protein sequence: CASSSTGFPYEQYF.

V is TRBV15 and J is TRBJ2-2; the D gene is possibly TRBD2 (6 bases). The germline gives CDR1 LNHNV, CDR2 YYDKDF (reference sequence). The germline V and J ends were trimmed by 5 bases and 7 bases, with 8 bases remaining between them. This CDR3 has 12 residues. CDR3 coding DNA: TGTGCCACCAGCCTCGGGAGCGGGGAGCTGTTTTTT. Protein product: CATSLGSGELFF.

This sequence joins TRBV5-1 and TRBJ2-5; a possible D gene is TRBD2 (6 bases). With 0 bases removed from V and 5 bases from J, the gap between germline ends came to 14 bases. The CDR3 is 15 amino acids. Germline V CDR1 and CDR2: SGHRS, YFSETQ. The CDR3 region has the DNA TGCGCCAGCAGCTTGGTCTGGGCTGGAGGGGAGACCCAGTACTTC. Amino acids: CASSLVWAGGETQYF.

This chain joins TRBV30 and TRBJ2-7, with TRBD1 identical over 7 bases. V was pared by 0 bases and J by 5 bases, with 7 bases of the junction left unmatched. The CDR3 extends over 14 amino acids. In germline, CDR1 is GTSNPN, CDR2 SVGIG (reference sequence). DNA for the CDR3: TGTGCCTGGAGTGTACAGGGGCGCCCCAACGAGCAGTACTTC. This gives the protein CAWSVQGRPNEQYF.

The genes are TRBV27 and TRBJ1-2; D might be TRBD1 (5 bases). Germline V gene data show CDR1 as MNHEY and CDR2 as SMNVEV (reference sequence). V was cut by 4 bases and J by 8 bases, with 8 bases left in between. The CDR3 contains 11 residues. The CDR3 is CASSSGGGYTF. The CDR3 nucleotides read TGTGCCAGCAGTTCTGGGGGAGGCTACACCTTC.

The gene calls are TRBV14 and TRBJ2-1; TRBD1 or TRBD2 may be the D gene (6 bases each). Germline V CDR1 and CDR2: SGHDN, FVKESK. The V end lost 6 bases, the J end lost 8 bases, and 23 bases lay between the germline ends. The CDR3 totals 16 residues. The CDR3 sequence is CASSPNSGASPHEQFF. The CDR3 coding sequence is TGTGCCAGCAGTCCTAATTCGGGGGCCTCCCCACATGAGCAGTTCTTC.

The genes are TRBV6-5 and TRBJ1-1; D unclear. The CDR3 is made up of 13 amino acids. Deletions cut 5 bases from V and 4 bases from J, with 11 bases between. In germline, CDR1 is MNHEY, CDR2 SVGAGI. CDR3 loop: CASSAGYATEAFF. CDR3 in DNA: TGTGCCAGCAGTGCCGGCTATGCCACTGAAGCTTTCTTT.

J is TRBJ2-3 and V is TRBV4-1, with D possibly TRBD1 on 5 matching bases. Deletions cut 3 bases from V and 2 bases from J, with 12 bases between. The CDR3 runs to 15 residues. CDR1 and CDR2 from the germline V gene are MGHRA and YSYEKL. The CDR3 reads CASSQLQDPTDTQYF. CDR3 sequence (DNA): TGCGCCAGCAGCCAGCTACAGGACCCCACAGATACGCAGTATTTT.

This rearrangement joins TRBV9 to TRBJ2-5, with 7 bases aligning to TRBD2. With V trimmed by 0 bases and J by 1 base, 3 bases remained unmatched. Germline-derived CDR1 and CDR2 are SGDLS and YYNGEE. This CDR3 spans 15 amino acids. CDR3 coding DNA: TGTGCCAGCAGCGTAGATGCGGGGGTCCAAGAGACCCAGTACTTC. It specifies CASSVDAGVQETQYF.

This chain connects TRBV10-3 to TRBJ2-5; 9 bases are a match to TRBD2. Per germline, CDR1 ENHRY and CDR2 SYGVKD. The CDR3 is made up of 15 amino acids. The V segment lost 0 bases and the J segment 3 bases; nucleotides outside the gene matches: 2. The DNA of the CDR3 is TGTGCCATCAGTGAGTCGGGACTAGCAGAAGAGACCCAGTACTTC. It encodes CAISESGLAEETQYF.

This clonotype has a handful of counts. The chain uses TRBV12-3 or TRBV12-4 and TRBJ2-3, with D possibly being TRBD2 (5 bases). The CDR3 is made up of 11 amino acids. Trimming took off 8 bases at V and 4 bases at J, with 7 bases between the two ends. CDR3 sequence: CASRGPDTQYF. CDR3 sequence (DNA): TGTGCCAGCCGAGGGCCAGATACGCAGTATTTT.

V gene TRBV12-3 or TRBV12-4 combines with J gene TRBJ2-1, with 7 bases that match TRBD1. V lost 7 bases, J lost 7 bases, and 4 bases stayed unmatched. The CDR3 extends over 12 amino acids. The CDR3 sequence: CASKRGRNEQFF. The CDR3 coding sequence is TGTGCCAGCAAGAGGGGGCGGAATGAGCAGTTCTTC.